A selection of T cell receptor beta chains follows, all from one sample in a study of human T cells and chemical hapten exposure. TCRdb re-derived calls from the RACE reads in MiXCR, one entry per CDR3 protein. The sample gives under 200,000 distinct CDR3 sequences, about 31% of which show up once; 2.9% is in the top ten. The sequencing here drew on whole blood, taken in connection with sensitization to the hapten diphenylcyclopropenone (DPC). These TCRs come from a woman in her twenties or thirties with alopecia areata. Some clones in this sample may be carry-over from other donors' samples. The CDR3 runs from the conserved cysteine through the conserved F or W. The order of the fields is J gene, clone size, V gene, D gene, CDR3 protein, CDR3 DNA. The D gene is left open where the match is weak. The size of a clone is reported for some rows only, either as once, few or many, or as a class for expanded clones.

j_call: TRBJ2-3; clone_size: many; v_call: TRBV7-8; d_call: .; cdr3_aa: CASSIDRNTDTQYF; cdr3_nt: TGTGCCAGCAGCATCGACAGGAACACAGATACGCAGTATTTT
j_call: TRBJ2-7; clone_size: .; v_call: TRBV5-4; d_call: .; cdr3_aa: CASSVGIAPYEQYF; cdr3_nt: TGTGCCAGCAGCGTCGGAATCGCCCCCTACGAGCAGTACTTC
j_call: TRBJ2-1; clone_size: .; v_call: TRBV6-6; d_call: .; cdr3_aa: CASSNRGDEQFF; cdr3_nt: TGTGCCAGCAGTAACCGAGGGGATGAGCAGTTCTTC
j_call: TRBJ2-1; clone_size: few; v_call: TRBV27; d_call: .; cdr3_aa: CASSWQGGYNEQFF; cdr3_nt: TGTGCCAGCAGTTGGCAGGGGGGATACAATGAGCAGTTCTTC
j_call: TRBJ2-2; clone_size: .; v_call: TRBV6-5; d_call: TRBD1; cdr3_aa: CASSYTGTGGSNGELFF; cdr3_nt: TGTGCCAGCAGTTACACGGGGACAGGGGGAAGTAACGGGGAGCTGTTTTTT
j_call: TRBJ1-2; clone_size: .; v_call: TRBV29-1; d_call: .; cdr3_aa: CSVTKRGYGYTF; cdr3_nt: TGCAGCGTTACCAAAAGAGGGTATGGCTACACCTTC
j_call: TRBJ2-7; clone_size: .; v_call: TRBV6-1; d_call: .; cdr3_aa: CASSEHSAYEQYF; cdr3_nt: TGTGCCAGCAGTGAACACAGCGCCTACGAGCAGTACTTC
j_call: TRBJ2-2; clone_size: .; v_call: TRBV9; d_call: .; cdr3_aa: CASSGKRVVPNTGELFF; cdr3_nt: TGTGCCAGCAGCGGTAAGCGGGTTGTCCCGAACACCGGGGAGCTGTTTTTT
j_call: TRBJ2-1; clone_size: few; v_call: TRBV11-2; d_call: .; cdr3_aa: CASSPPGRGQFF; cdr3_nt: TGTGCCAGCAGCCCCCCAGGGCGGGGGCAGTTCTTC
j_call: TRBJ2-3; clone_size: few; v_call: TRBV7-8; d_call: TRBD2; cdr3_aa: CASSLGSGRTDTQYF; cdr3_nt: TGTGCCAGCAGCTTAGGCAGCGGGAGAACAGATACGCAGTATTTT
j_call: TRBJ1-2; clone_size: .; v_call: TRBV29-1; d_call: TRBD1; cdr3_aa: CSVGPEGAGRGYTF; cdr3_nt: TGCAGCGTTGGGCCCGAGGGGGCGGGACGCGGCTACACCTTC
j_call: TRBJ2-1; clone_size: many; v_call: TRBV5-6; d_call: .; cdr3_aa: CASSYAGSSYNEQFF; cdr3_nt: TGTGCCAGCAGCTACGCCGGGAGCTCCTACAATGAGCAGTTCTTC
j_call: TRBJ1-1; clone_size: few; v_call: TRBV28; d_call: .; cdr3_aa: CASTPGGNTEAFF; cdr3_nt: TGTGCCAGTACACCTGGGGGCAACACTGAAGCTTTCTTT
j_call: TRBJ2-3; clone_size: .; v_call: TRBV24-1; d_call: .; cdr3_aa: CATSNPADTQYF; cdr3_nt: TGTGCCACCAGTAACCCCGCAGATACGCAGTATTTT
j_call: TRBJ2-1; clone_size: .; v_call: TRBV12-3/TRBV12-4; d_call: .; cdr3_aa: CASSSVPLSDEQFF; cdr3_nt: TGTGCCAGCAGTTCAGTTCCCCTCTCGGATGAGCAGTTCTTC
j_call: TRBJ1-1; clone_size: .; v_call: TRBV29-1; d_call: .; cdr3_aa: CSVPDLRGTEAFF; cdr3_nt: TGCAGCGTCCCGGACCTTAGGGGCACTGAAGCTTTCTTT
j_call: TRBJ2-5; clone_size: .; v_call: TRBV29-1; d_call: .; cdr3_aa: CSVDPSGTQYF; cdr3_nt: TGCAGCGTCGACCCATCGGGGACCCAGTACTTC
j_call: TRBJ2-1; clone_size: .; v_call: TRBV7-9; d_call: .; cdr3_aa: CASSSSGGYHNEQFF; cdr3_nt: TGTGCCAGCAGCTCCTCGGGGGGCTACCACAATGAGCAGTTCTTC
j_call: TRBJ1-1; clone_size: .; v_call: TRBV6-2/TRBV6-3; d_call: TRBD1; cdr3_aa: CASNSRGRGGSKAFF; cdr3_nt: TGTGCCAGCAATTCTAGGGGGCGCGGCGGCTCTAAAGCTTTCTTT
j_call: TRBJ2-7; clone_size: few; v_call: TRBV18; d_call: .; cdr3_aa: CASSPRAGVEQYF; cdr3_nt: TGTGCCAGCTCACCAAGGGCAGGGGTCGAGCAGTACTTC
j_call: TRBJ2-1; clone_size: .; v_call: TRBV29-1; d_call: .; cdr3_aa: CSVARGGGYNEQFF; cdr3_nt: TGCAGCGTTGCGAGAGGGGGTGGCTACAATGAGCAGTTCTTC
j_call: TRBJ2-5; clone_size: once; v_call: TRBV4-1; d_call: .; cdr3_aa: CASSQDDIGGAQETQYF; cdr3_nt: TGCGCCAGCAGCCAAGATGATATAGGAGGGGCGCAAGAGACCCAGTACTTC
j_call: TRBJ1-5; clone_size: .; v_call: TRBV5-1; d_call: TRBD1; cdr3_aa: CASSTGQGFNQPQHF; cdr3_nt: TGCGCCAGCAGCACCGGACAGGGTTTCAATCAGCCCCAGCATTTT
j_call: TRBJ2-3; clone_size: .; v_call: TRBV4-2; d_call: .; cdr3_aa: CASSQRVGAGDTQYF; cdr3_nt: TGTGCCAGCAGCCAAAGAGTGGGGGCCGGGGATACGCAGTATTTT
j_call: TRBJ1-2; clone_size: few; v_call: TRBV28; d_call: TRBD1; cdr3_aa: CASSSGTASNYGYTF; cdr3_nt: TGTGCCAGCAGCTCAGGGACAGCTTCTAACTATGGCTACACCTTC
j_call: TRBJ2-2; clone_size: .; v_call: TRBV28; d_call: .; cdr3_aa: CASTPGSLYTGELFF; cdr3_nt: TGTGCCAGCACCCCGGGCAGTCTCTACACCGGGGAGCTGTTTTTT
j_call: TRBJ1-1; clone_size: few; v_call: TRBV7-2; d_call: .; cdr3_aa: CASSVAGRRGEAFF; cdr3_nt: TGTGCCAGCAGCGTAGCCGGGAGGCGTGGTGAAGCTTTCTTT
j_call: TRBJ2-7; clone_size: few; v_call: TRBV4-2; d_call: .; cdr3_aa: CASSRDEGTTYEQYF; cdr3_nt: TGTGCCAGCAGCCGGGATGAGGGAACCACCTACGAGCAGTACTTC
j_call: TRBJ1-3; clone_size: few; v_call: TRBV6-6; d_call: .; cdr3_aa: CASSRTAAGNTIYF; cdr3_nt: TGTGCCAGCAGTCGGACAGCGGCTGGAAACACCATATATTTT
j_call: TRBJ1-5; clone_size: few; v_call: TRBV6-1; d_call: TRBD1; cdr3_aa: CASRDREYQPQHF; cdr3_nt: TGTGCCAGCAGGGACAGGGAGTATCAGCCCCAGCATTTT
j_call: TRBJ1-1; clone_size: .; v_call: TRBV7-2; d_call: .; cdr3_aa: CASSLVAGHLNTEAFF; cdr3_nt: TGTGCCAGCAGCTTAGTTGCGGGACACCTGAACACTGAAGCTTTCTTT
j_call: TRBJ1-6; clone_size: .; v_call: TRBV6-6; d_call: TRBD1; cdr3_aa: CASSYRTGIDSPLHF; cdr3_nt: TGTGCCAGCAGTTACAGGACAGGGATTGATTCACCCCTCCACTTT
j_call: TRBJ1-5; clone_size: few; v_call: TRBV5-1; d_call: .; cdr3_aa: CASSLDGGNQPQHF; cdr3_nt: TGCGCCAGCAGCTTGGACGGGGGCAATCAGCCCCAGCATTTT
j_call: TRBJ1-4; clone_size: .; v_call: TRBV6-5; d_call: .; cdr3_aa: CASSYSRVINEKLFF; cdr3_nt: TGTGCCAGCAGTTACTCTAGGGTCATTAATGAAAAACTGTTTTTT
j_call: TRBJ1-5; clone_size: few; v_call: TRBV9; d_call: TRBD1; cdr3_aa: CASSRTGVDQPQHF; cdr3_nt: TGTGCCAGCAGCCGGACAGGAGTGGATCAGCCCCAGCATTTT
j_call: TRBJ2-7; clone_size: .; v_call: TRBV4-1; d_call: .; cdr3_aa: CASSPSSGSEQYF; cdr3_nt: TGCGCCAGCAGCCCAAGTTCCGGGAGCGAGCAGTACTTC
j_call: TRBJ2-1; clone_size: .; v_call: TRBV10-3; d_call: TRBD1; cdr3_aa: CAISPGQGYNEQFF; cdr3_nt: TGTGCCATCTCTCCAGGACAGGGCTACAATGAGCAGTTCTTC
j_call: TRBJ1-5; clone_size: many; v_call: TRBV20-1; d_call: .; cdr3_aa: CSAGPARGSNQPQHF; cdr3_nt: TGCAGTGCTGGACCGGCACGGGGTAGCAATCAGCCCCAGCATTTT
j_call: TRBJ2-5; clone_size: .; v_call: TRBV4-1; d_call: .; cdr3_aa: CASSQTGQETQYF; cdr3_nt: TGCGCCAGCAGCCAAACCGGCCAAGAGACCCAGTACTTC
j_call: TRBJ1-2; clone_size: .; v_call: TRBV7-3; d_call: .; cdr3_aa: CASGEGQDYGYTF; cdr3_nt: TGTGCCAGCGGCGAGGGACAAGACTATGGCTACACCTTC
j_call: TRBJ1-2; clone_size: few; v_call: TRBV20-1; d_call: TRBD1; cdr3_aa: CSARTGGGPTF; cdr3_nt: TGCAGTGCGAGGACAGGGGGTGGGCCCACCTTC
j_call: TRBJ2-5; clone_size: many; v_call: TRBV7-9; d_call: TRBD1; cdr3_aa: CASSSRDRGLLAQYF; cdr3_nt: TGTGCCAGCAGTAGCCGGGACAGGGGGCTTTTGGCCCAGTACTTC
j_call: TRBJ1-5; clone_size: few; v_call: TRBV10-3; d_call: .; cdr3_aa: CAISVSSVPDQPQHF; cdr3_nt: TGTGCCATCAGTGTATCCAGCGTTCCCGATCAGCCCCAGCATTTT
j_call: TRBJ2-3; clone_size: few; v_call: TRBV27; d_call: TRBD2; cdr3_aa: CASSSQREVGTDTQYF; cdr3_nt: TGTGCCAGCAGTTCCCAGCGGGAGGTCGGCACAGATACGCAGTATTTT
j_call: TRBJ1-1; clone_size: many; v_call: TRBV6-2/TRBV6-3; d_call: .; cdr3_aa: CASSNRENTEAFF; cdr3_nt: TGTGCCAGCAGCAACAGGGAAAACACTGAAGCTTTCTTT
j_call: TRBJ2-4; clone_size: few; v_call: TRBV20-1; d_call: TRBD1; cdr3_aa: CSAGTVAKNIQYF; cdr3_nt: TGCAGTGCCGGGACAGTAGCCAAAAACATTCAGTACTTC
j_call: TRBJ1-1; clone_size: few; v_call: TRBV11-1; d_call: .; cdr3_aa: CASSFNMNTEAFF; cdr3_nt: TGTGCCAGCAGCTTCAACATGAACACTGAAGCTTTCTTT